A single T cell receptor beta chain is shown here with its context. The CDR3 spans 14 residues. Germline V lookup: CDR1 SEHNR, CDR2 FQNEAQ (reference sequence). V lost 6 bases and J lost 2, with 14 bases in between. The data were taken from a study of T cell changes during pregnancy in multiple sclerosis. Profiling relied on immunoSEQ multiplex PCR, and the TCRdb table lists in-frame clones only, not all of them. The sample holds around 100,000 clones, about 91% seen once. The sequenced sample was peripheral blood, obtained in the second trimester of pregnancy. The origin of this receptor is a female donor with multiple sclerosis, enrolled in a pregnancy study. The chain joins TRBV7-9 to TRBJ2-7; weak D call: TRBD1 (5 bases). DNA for the CDR3: TGTGCCAGCAGTTATGGCGGCAGGGCCTACGAGCAGTACTTC. This translates into CASSYGGRAYEQYF.